Below, one T cell receptor beta chain is given with its context. This specimen belongs to a study of beta chain features in type 1 diabetes. The authors reverse transcribed all of the isolated RNA, so sequencing captured expressed TCRB transcripts. The data were produced by immunoSEQ multiplex PCR, yet TCRdb's version contains in-frame clones alone and is incomplete. The sample carries 360,000 or so clones, about 20% recorded once. The clonotype was recovered from a woman between 18 and 29 years old in good health. Specimen: naive CD4+ T cells from blood.

For the CDR3, the DNA is TGTGCCAGCAGCTTGCCCCCTACAGGGTCCCAAGAGACCCAGTACTTC. Its protein product is CASSLPPTGSQETQYF. This chain connects TRBV7-2 to TRBJ2-5, with D perhaps matching TRBD1 (6 bases). Trimming took off 3 bases at V and 1 base at J, with 15 bases between the two ends. Germline-derived CDR1 and CDR2 are SGHTA and FQGNSA. This CDR3 region has 16 residues. The full variable domain, its missing parts supplied by reference TRBV7-2 and TRBJ2-5, is GAGVSQSPSNKVTEKGKDVELRCDPISGHTALYWYRQSLGQGLEFLIYFQGNSAPDKSGLPSDRFSAERTGGSVSTLTIQRTQQEDSAVYLCASSLPPTGSQETQYFGPGTRLLVL.